These 2 T cell receptor beta chains originate from one sample sequenced in a study of radiotherapy plus CTLA-4 blockade in lung cancer. The repertoire was sequenced with immunoSEQ multiplex PCR; TCRdb's copy has only in-frame clones and lacks some. Among approximately 77,000 clones, about 84% were seen once, and the ten largest hold approximately 0.77%. The sample in question was peripheral blood, obtained from a patient treated with radiotherapy plus ipilimumab. These receptors were taken from a human donor with non-small cell lung cancer who had stable disease on radiotherapy plus ipilimumab.

The V and J genes are TRBV5-1 and TRBJ1-2; 8 bases fit TRBD1. CDR3 length equals 15 residues. J was trimmed by 7 bases and V by 1 base; bases with no gene match: 9. Per germline, CDR1 SGHRS and CDR2 YFSETQ. The CDR3, as DNA: TGCGCCAGCAGCTTGCCGGCAGGGGGCGCGTCTGGCTACACCTTC. It yields the protein CASSLPAGGASGYTF.

The sample holds a few counts of this clone. Other DNA sequences in this sample translate to the same CDR3. This chain uses TRBV9 with TRBJ2-1, with 8 bases identical to TRBD2. The CDR3 spans 13 residues. V lost 0 bases and J lost 9; bases outside the gene matches: 2. Germline CDR1 SGDLS, CDR2 YYNGEE. CDR3 sequence (DNA): TGTGCCAGCAGCGTAGTAGCGGGGAGTGAGCAGTTCTTC. It codes for CASSVVAGSEQFF. The full variable domain, with the rest looked up from reference TRBV9 and TRBJ2-1, is DSGVTQTPKHLITATGQRVTLRCSPRSGDLSVYWYQQSLDQGLQFLIQYYNGEERAKGNILERFSAQQFPDLHSELNLSSLELGDSALYFCASSVVAGSEQFFGPGTRLTVL.